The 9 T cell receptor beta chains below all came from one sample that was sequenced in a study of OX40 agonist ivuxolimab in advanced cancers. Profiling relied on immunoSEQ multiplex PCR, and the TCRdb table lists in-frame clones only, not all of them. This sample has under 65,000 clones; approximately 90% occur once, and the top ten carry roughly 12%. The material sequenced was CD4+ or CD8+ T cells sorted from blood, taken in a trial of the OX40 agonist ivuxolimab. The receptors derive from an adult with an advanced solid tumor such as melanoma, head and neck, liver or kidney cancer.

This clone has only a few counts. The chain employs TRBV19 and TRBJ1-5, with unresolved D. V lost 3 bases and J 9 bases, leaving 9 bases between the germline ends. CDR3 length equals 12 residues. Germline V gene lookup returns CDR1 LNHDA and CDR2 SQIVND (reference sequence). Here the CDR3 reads CASSILGPPQHF. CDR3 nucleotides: TGTGCCAGTAGTATTTTGGGCCCGCCCCAGCATTTT.

The chain's CDR3 is CASSKQEWTEAFF. CDR3 DNA: TGTGCCAGCAGCAAACAGGAGTGGACTGAAGCTTTCTTT. The chain combines TRBV7-2 with TRBJ1-1; tentative D call: TRBD1 (5 bases). Looked up from germline, CDR1 is SGHTA and CDR2 is FQGNSA. This CDR3 region has 13 residues. Trimming left V 5 bases short and J 5 bases short, with 12 bases between.

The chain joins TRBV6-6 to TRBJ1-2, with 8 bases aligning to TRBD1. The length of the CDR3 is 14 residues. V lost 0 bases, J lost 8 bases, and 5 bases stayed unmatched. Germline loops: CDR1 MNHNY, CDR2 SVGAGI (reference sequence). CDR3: CASSYSHRGGGYTF. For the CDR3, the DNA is TGTGCCAGCAGTTACTCGCACAGGGGGGGCGGCTACACCTTC.

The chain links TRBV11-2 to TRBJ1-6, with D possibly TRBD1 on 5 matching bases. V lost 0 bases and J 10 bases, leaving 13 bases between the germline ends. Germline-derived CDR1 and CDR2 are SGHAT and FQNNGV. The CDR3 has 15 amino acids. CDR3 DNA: TGTGCCAGCAGCTTAGAAGCGGGGGTCGACTCACCCCTCCACTTT. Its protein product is CASSLEAGVDSPLHF.

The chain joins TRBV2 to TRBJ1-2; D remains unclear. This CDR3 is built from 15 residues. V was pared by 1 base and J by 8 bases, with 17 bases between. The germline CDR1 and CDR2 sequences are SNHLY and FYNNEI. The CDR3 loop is CASSEEVGGGKGYTF. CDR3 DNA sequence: TGTGCCAGCAGTGAAGAAGTAGGTGGAGGGAAAGGCTACACCTTC.

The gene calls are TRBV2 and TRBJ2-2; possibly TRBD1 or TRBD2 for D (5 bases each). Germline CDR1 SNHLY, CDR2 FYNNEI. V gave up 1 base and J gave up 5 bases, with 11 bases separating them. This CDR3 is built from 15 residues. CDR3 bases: TGTGCCAGCAGTGAAGTGGGGACGACTACCGGGGAGCTGTTTTTT. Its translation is CASSEVGTTTGELFF.

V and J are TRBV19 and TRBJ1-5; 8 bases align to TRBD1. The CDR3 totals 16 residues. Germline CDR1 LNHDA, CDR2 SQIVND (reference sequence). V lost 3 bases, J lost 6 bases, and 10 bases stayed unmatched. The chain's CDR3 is CASSILTGQGTQPQHF. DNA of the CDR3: TGTGCCAGTAGTATTCTTACCGGACAGGGAACTCAGCCCCAGCATTTT.

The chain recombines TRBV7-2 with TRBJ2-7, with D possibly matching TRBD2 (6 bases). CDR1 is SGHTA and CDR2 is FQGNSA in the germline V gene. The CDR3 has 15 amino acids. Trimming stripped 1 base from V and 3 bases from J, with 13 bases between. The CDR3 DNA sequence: TGTGCCAGCAGCTTAGAGGCGGGGAGCGGCTACGAGCAGTACTTC. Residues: CASSLEAGSGYEQYF.

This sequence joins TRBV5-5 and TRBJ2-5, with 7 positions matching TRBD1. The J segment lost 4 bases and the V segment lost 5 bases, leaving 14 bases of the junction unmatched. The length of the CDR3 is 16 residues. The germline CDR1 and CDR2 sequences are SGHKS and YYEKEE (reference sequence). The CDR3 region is CASRISTRGQGETQYF. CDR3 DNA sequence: TGTGCCAGCAGAATCAGTACTAGGGGGCAAGGAGAGACCCAGTACTTC.